These 14 T cell receptor beta chains came from one sample sequenced in a study of beta chain features in type 1 diabetes (dated by TCRdb to about 2018). Library preparation used the immunoSEQ multiplex PCR assay. The entire amount of isolated RNA was reverse transcribed using the High Capacity cDNA Reverse Transcription Kit, so the sequenced TCRB transcripts were expressed ones. TCRdb limited this immuneACCESS table to in-frame rearrangements with V and J called. A share of clones is missing; checked studies link under half to unresolved V genes, and the rest is unexplained. The sample includes fewer than 900,000 clones, with roughly 15% observed a single time. The ten largest account for about 0.02% of the sample. Sequenced: naive CD4+ T cells from blood. Explained via the paper, the cell subset or site label denotes: true naive CD4+ T cells. The receptors stem from a woman in her late teens or twenties in good health.

The chain recombines TRBV28 with TRBJ2-4; 7 nucleotides align to TRBD1. This CDR3 has 15 residues. Germline CDR1 MDHEN, CDR2 SYDVKM. The V and J ends lost 5 bases and 4 bases, in that order; junction bases with no gene match: 8. The CDR3 DNA reads as TGTGCCAGCAGTCAACAAAAGGGACAGAAAAACATTCAGTACTTC. Amino acids: CASSQQKGQKNIQYF. Looking up the rest from reference TRBV28 and TRBJ2-4 gives the full variable domain: DVKVTQSSRYLVKRTGEKVFLECVQDMDHENMFWYRQDPGLGLRLIYFSYDVKMKEKGDIPEGYSVSREKKERFSLILESASTNQTSMYLCASSQQKGQKNIQYFGAGTRLSVL.

The chain links TRBV19 to TRBJ2-5; no clear D gene. Germline values: CDR1 LNHDA, CDR2 SQIVND (reference sequence). V was trimmed by 11 bases and J by 2 bases, leaving 15 bases between them. The CDR3 is 13 residues long. CDR3 protein: CASQGPYQETQYF. CDR3 coding DNA: TGTGCCTCTCAAGGCCCTTATCAAGAGACCCAGTACTTC. Looking up the rest from reference TRBV19 and TRBJ2-5 gives the full variable domain: DGGITQSPKYLFRKEGQNVTLSCEQNLNHDAMYWYRQDPGQGLRLIYYSQIVNDFQKGDIAEGYSVSREKKESFPLTVTSAQKNPTAFYLCASQGPYQETQYFGPGTRLLVL.

V and J are TRBV7-9 and TRBJ2-3; 8 bases are shared with TRBD2. The trim removed 4 bases at V and 7 bases at J, leaving 16 bases unmatched. Germline V gene sequence: CDR1 SEHNR, CDR2 FQNEAQ (reference sequence). CDR3 size: 17 residues. The CDR3 coding sequence is TGTGCCAGCAGCTCGCAGCCGGCCAGCGGGAGAGTATATACGCAGTATTTT. Translating it yields CASSSQPASGRVYTQYF.

This clone was seen only a few times. V and J are TRBV25-1 and TRBJ1-2, with 8 bases aligning to TRBD1. The CDR3 loop spans 15 amino acids. V lost 4 bases to trimming and J lost 8 bases; unmatched junction nucleotides: 12. Germline values: CDR1 MGHDK, CDR2 SYGVNS. CDR3 nucleotide sequence: TGTGCCAGCAGTGGAAGTAGACAGGGGACGGGCGGCTACACCTTC. Protein: CASSGSRQGTGGYTF.

The chain employs TRBV11-2 and TRBJ2-3; D gene ambiguous. The V gene lost 1 base and the J gene lost 8 bases, with 10 bases spanning the gap. Germline V gives CDR1 SGHAT, CDR2 FQNNGV. The CDR3 contains 13 residues. The CDR3 is CASSLVLGGTQYF. CDR3 coding DNA: TGTGCCAGCAGCTTAGTTCTCGGTGGTACGCAGTATTTT.

This clone has a handful of counts. The gene calls are TRBV2 and TRBJ2-5; D gene uncertain. V was trimmed by 7 bases and J by 0 bases, leaving 12 bases between them. The CDR3 contains 14 residues. Per the germline V gene, CDR1 is SNHLY and CDR2 is FYNNEI. DNA of the CDR3: TGTGCCAGCATTGGCGGAAGGTACCAAGAGACCCAGTACTTC. Amino acid sequence: CASIGGRYQETQYF.

This clone was seen only a few times. This chain links TRBV4-1 with TRBJ2-7; 7 bases fit TRBD2. The junction had 10 bases not matched to a gene; V was cut back by 2 bases and J by 6 bases. There are 15 residues in the CDR3. The germline V gene encodes CDR1 MGHRA and CDR2 YSYEKL. The CDR3: CASSQTGTMNAEQYF. CDR3 sequence (DNA): TGCGCCAGCAGCCAAACCGGGACTATGAACGCCGAGCAGTACTTC.

The chain employs TRBV6-6 and TRBJ2-7, with unresolved D. CDR1 and CDR2 (germline): MNHNY, SVGAGI (reference sequence). V gave up 4 bases and J gave up 2 bases, with 6 bases separating them. CDR3 length: 12 residues. The DNA of the CDR3 is TGTGCCAGCAGTTCAGGCCCCTACGAGCAGTACTTC. Its protein product is CASSSGPYEQYF.

The chain combines TRBV9 with TRBJ1-4; 7 bases fit TRBD1. Losses at the gene ends were 0 bases for V and 5 bases for J; bases not matched to a gene: 4. CDR1 is SGDLS and CDR2 is YYNGEE in the germline V gene. The CDR3 has 15 amino acids. CDR3 sequence: CASSVGAGGNEKLFF. CDR3 in DNA: TGTGCCAGCAGCGTAGGGGCAGGGGGGAATGAAAAACTGTTTTTT.

J is TRBJ2-3 and V is TRBV2; 9 nucleotides agree with TRBD2. With V trimmed by 3 bases and J by 6 bases, 10 bases remained unmatched. The CDR3 contains 16 residues. The germline V gene encodes CDR1 SNHLY and CDR2 FYNNEI. The CDR3 region is CASSEFGTSSTDTQYF. The CDR3 DNA follows: TGTGCCAGCAGTGAGTTCGGGACTAGCAGTACGGATACGCAGTATTTT.

The sample holds a few counts of this clone. The genes are TRBV4-3 and TRBJ2-4, with 10 bases fitting TRBD1. The CDR3 covers 17 residues. V gave up 1 base and J gave up 2 bases; unmatched junction bases: 5. CDR1 is LGHNA and CDR2 is YSLEER in the germline V gene. CDR3 in DNA: TGCGCCAGCAGCCAAGGTGACAGGGGGCTAACCAAAAACATTCAGTACTTC. The encoded protein is CASSQGDRGLTKNIQYF.

The chain carries TRBV18 and TRBJ1-1; D may be TRBD1 (5 bases). Trimming removed 2 bases at V and 10 bases at J, with 17 bases between. Looked up from germline, CDR1 is KGHSH and CDR2 is LQKENI. The CDR3 consists of 14 residues. CDR3 protein: CASSPIGYGQGAFF. CDR3 coding DNA: TGTGCCAGCTCACCAATAGGGTATGGGCAGGGAGCTTTCTTT.

The J gene is TRBJ2-1, the V gene TRBV28; 7 positions agree with TRBD2. Germline V gives CDR1 MDHEN, CDR2 SYDVKM. This CDR3 has 12 amino acids. The ends lost 5 bases at V and 10 bases at J; junction bases unmatched: 5. DNA for the CDR3: TGTGCCAGCAGTGGGGGACTACCGGAGCAGTTCTTC. This encodes CASSGGLPEQFF.

This clone has just a few counts. The gene calls are TRBV19 and TRBJ2-3, with 11 positions matching TRBD2. The CDR3 loop spans 17 amino acids. V was pared by 6 bases and J by 4 bases, with 12 bases of the junction left unmatched. In germline, CDR1 is LNHDA, CDR2 SQIVND (reference sequence). CDR3 DNA sequence: TGTGCCAGTAGAAGAGGGGCCGGGACTAGCGGCTCAGATACGCAGTATTTT. Translated: CASRRGAGTSGSDTQYF.